This entry lists 2 T cell receptor beta chains sequenced from one sample in a study of blood T cell repertoires in COVID-19. Assay: immunoSEQ multiplex PCR; the TCRdb copy retains only in-frame clones and omits some. Among more than 150,000 clones listed, around 84% were seen once. The sequencing input was peripheral blood. All receptors derive from a man in his 60s with COVID-19, enrolled during active disease.

The V and J genes are TRBV4-3 and TRBJ2-7; unclear D gene. CDR1 and CDR2 (germline): LGHNA, YSLEER. V lost 1 base and J 3 bases, leaving 10 bases between the germline ends. The CDR3 length is 14 residues. The CDR3 here is CASSQGIPSYEQYF. CDR3 bases: TGCGCCAGCAGCCAAGGTATTCCGAGCTACGAGCAGTACTTC.

CDR3 region: CAWSVRTGTFNQPQHF. Written as DNA, the CDR3 is TGTGCCTGGAGTGTGCGTACAGGAACGTTCAATCAGCCCCAGCATTTT. The rearrangement joins TRBV30 to TRBJ1-5; TRBD1 is a possible D gene (5 bases). There are 16 residues in the CDR3. V was trimmed by 0 bases and J by 3 bases, leaving 15 bases between them. The V gene's germline CDR1 is GTSNPN and CDR2 SVGIG (reference sequence).